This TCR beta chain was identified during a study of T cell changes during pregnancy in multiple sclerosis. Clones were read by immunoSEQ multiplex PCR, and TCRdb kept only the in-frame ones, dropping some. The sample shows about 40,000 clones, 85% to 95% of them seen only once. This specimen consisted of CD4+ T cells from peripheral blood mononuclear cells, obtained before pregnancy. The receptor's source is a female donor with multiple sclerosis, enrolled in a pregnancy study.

CDR3 DNA sequence: TGTGCCAGCAGCCTGGGACTAGCGGGAGTCTTTTGGGGCAATGAGCAGTTCTTC. It specifies CASSLGLAGVFWGNEQFF. V is TRBV7-2 and J is TRBJ2-1, with 14 bases fitting TRBD2. This CDR3 region has 18 residues. Per germline, CDR1 SGHTA and CDR2 FQGNSA. The trim removed 5 bases at V and 6 bases at J, leaving 12 bases unmatched.